This is a list of T cell receptor beta chains from one sample in a study of blood T cell repertoires in COVID-19. This table comes from immunoSEQ multiplex PCR, and its TCRdb copy is limited to in-frame clones, with some not included. This table has some 100,000 clones, roughly nine tenths appearing once. Input material: peripheral blood. The source is a man aged 60-69 years with acute or convalescent COVID-19. Each CDR3 is given with its conserved first and last residue. Fields, in order: V gene, J gene, clone size, D gene, CDR3 protein, CDR3 DNA. The D gene is left open where the match is weak. Expanded clones get a size class; other rows say once, few or many, or leave the size out.

TRBV3-1/TRBV3-2,TRBJ2-2,.,TRBD2,CASSLASGGNTGELFF,TGTGCCAGCAGCCTTGCTAGCGGGGGAAACACCGGGGAGCTGTTTTTT
TRBV6-4,TRBJ2-1,.,.,CASSGEDSSYNEQFF,TGTGCCAGCAGTGGAGAAGACAGCTCCTACAATGAGCAGTTCTTC
TRBV5-1,TRBJ1-1,.,.,CASSLGGQLNTEAFF,TGCGCCAGCAGCCTCGGAGGACAGCTGAACACTGAAGCTTTCTTT
TRBV6-2/TRBV6-3,TRBJ2-1,.,TRBD2,CASSPGTSGRNEQFF,TGTGCCAGCAGTCCCGGGACTAGCGGGAGAAATGAGCAGTTCTTC
TRBV27,TRBJ1-1,.,.,CASRGGTVNTEAFF,TGTGCCAGCAGGGGAGGGACTGTGAACACTGAAGCTTTCTTT
TRBV9,TRBJ1-3,.,TRBD1,CASSVGDDRVGNTIYF,TGTGCCAGCAGCGTCGGAGATGACAGGGTGGGAAACACCATATATTTT
TRBV11-3,TRBJ1-1,.,.,CASSLAGTYTEAFF,TGTGCCAGCAGCTTGGCCGGGACTTACACTGAAGCTTTCTTT
TRBV3-1/TRBV3-2,TRBJ2-7,.,TRBD2,CASSRLTSGRAGEQYF,TGTGCCAGCAGCCGCCTAACTAGCGGGAGGGCGGGGGAGCAGTACTTC
TRBV5-1,TRBJ2-5,.,.,CASSLARGSLQETQYF,TGCGCCAGCAGCTTGGCGAGGGGGAGCCTCCAAGAGACCCAGTACTTC
TRBV3-1/TRBV3-2,TRBJ1-1,.,TRBD1,CASSSTGDTEAFF,TGTGCCAGCAGCTCAACAGGGGACACTGAAGCTTTCTTT
TRBV30,TRBJ1-1,once,.,CAWGKDTLNTEAFF,TGTGCCTGGGGAAAGGACACGCTGAACACTGAAGCTTTCTTT
TRBV5-3,TRBJ1-4,.,TRBD1,CARSTPGQTHEKLFF,TGTGCCAGAAGCACTCCGGGACAGACCCATGAAAAACTGTTTTTT